The clone carrying this TCR beta chain was found many times. Antigen unknown. This sample was included in a study of early T cells in non-severe SARS-CoV-2 infection. Study overall: Sequencing was performed on bulk RNA from unsorted whole blood, leaving chains unpaired. Study conclusions and caveats: Lookups in VDJdb leaned toward anti-spike CD8 responses and missed private and CD4 specificities.

The library protocol tagged individual cDNA molecules with unique molecular identifiers. TCRdb analysed the 5' RACE reads with MiXCR anew, one entry per CDR3 protein. The profile covers about 64,000 distinct CDR3 sequences, with 10% to 15% appearing a single time and more than 1.2% taken by the ten largest. The V end was cut by 6 bases, the J end by 5 bases, with 17 bases between. Germline V lookup: CDR1 LNHDA, CDR2 SQIVND (reference sequence). The CDR3 sequence is 14 residues long. The gene calls are TRBV19 and TRBJ2-7, with D possibly matching TRBD2 (5 bases). The clonotype was recovered from an adult who was a healthcare worker with PCR-confirmed SARS-CoV-2 infection or an uninfected control (not recorded which). The sample in question was whole blood, obtained at baseline. CDR3 nucleotides: TGTGCCAGTAGGGAGGATACTTGGACGCACGAGCAGTACTTC. Protein product: CASREDTWTHEQYF.